This T cell receptor beta chain is from a study of cytotoxic CD8 clonotypes in ibrutinib-treated CLL. The table lists this clone with a few counts. The antigen is unknown. The germline gives CDR1 SQVTM, CDR2 ANQGSEA. This CDR3 has 11 amino acids. The V and J ends lost 6 bases and 5 bases respectively, with 8 bases between them. The repertoire was sequenced with immunoSEQ multiplex PCR; TCRdb's copy has only in-frame clones and lacks some. The table has about 30,000 clones, approximately 62% seen once. Study conclusions and caveats: The clonality rise at ibrutinib response reflected private clonotype expansion. Against age-matched healthy donors, baseline clonality ran higher and tracked circulating CD8+ T-cell counts.

Specimen: PBMCs, collected before ibrutinib treatment. The chain has TRBV29-1 and TRBJ1-5; possible D gene TRBD1, 6 bases. The TCR originated in a human donor with chronic lymphocytic leukemia. The CDR3 DNA reads as TGCAGCGTGGACAGCCATCAGCCCCAGCATTTT. Protein sequence: CSVDSHQPQHF.